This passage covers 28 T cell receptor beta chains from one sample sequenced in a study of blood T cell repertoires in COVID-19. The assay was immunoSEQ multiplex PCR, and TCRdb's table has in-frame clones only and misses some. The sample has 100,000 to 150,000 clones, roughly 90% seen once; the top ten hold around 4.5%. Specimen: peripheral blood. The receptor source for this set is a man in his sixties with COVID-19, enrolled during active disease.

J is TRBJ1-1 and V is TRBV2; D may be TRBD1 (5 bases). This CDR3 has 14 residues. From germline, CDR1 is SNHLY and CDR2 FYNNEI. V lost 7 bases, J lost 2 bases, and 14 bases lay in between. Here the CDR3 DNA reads TGTGCCAGCAACGCCGACAGTTATAACACTGAAGCTTTCTTT. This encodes CASNADSYNTEAFF.

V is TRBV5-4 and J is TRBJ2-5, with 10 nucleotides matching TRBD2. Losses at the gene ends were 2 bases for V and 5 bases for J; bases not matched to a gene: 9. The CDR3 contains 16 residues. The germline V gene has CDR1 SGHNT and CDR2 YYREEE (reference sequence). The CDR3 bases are TGTGCCAGCAGCTTAGCGGGGGGGAGAGGTATTGAGACCCAGTACTTC. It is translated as CASSLAGGRGIETQYF.

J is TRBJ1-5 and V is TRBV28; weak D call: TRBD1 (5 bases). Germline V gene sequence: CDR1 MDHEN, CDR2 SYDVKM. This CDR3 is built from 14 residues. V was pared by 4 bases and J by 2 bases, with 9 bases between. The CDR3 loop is CASSSGIGNQPQHF. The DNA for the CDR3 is TGTGCCAGCAGTTCAGGGATTGGCAATCAGCCCCAGCATTTT.

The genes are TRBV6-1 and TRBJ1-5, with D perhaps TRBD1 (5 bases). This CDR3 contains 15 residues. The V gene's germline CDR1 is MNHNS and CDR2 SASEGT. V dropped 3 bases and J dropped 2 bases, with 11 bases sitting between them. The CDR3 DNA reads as TGTGCCAGCAGTGACAGGGTGGACGGCAATCAGCCCCAGCATTTT. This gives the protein CASSDRVDGNQPQHF.

The CDR3 DNA sequence: TGTGCCGGAAAGGACAGGGGGGGGGCTGAAGCTTTCTTT. This gives the protein CAGKDRGGAEAFF. The chain uses TRBV6-5 and TRBJ1-1, with TRBD1 identical over 10 bases. The CDR3 has 13 amino acids. Trimming removed 11 bases from V and 6 bases from J; junction bases left unmatched: 9. Germline V gene data show CDR1 as MNHEY and CDR2 as SVGAGI.

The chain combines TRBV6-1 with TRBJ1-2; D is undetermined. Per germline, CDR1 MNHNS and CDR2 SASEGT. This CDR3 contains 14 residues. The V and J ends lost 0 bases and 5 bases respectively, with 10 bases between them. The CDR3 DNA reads TGTGCCAGCAGTGAAGCCCGCGGCCTTTATGGCTACACCTTC. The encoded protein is CASSEARGLYGYTF.

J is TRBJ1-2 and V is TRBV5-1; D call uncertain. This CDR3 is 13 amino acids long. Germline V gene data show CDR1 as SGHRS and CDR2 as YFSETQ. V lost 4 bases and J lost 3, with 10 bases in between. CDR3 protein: CASSSTRDYGYTF. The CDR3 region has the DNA TGCGCCAGCAGCAGTACTAGGGACTATGGCTACACCTTC. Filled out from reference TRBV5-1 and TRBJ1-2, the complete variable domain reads KAGVTQTPRYLIKTRGQQVTLSCSPISGHRSVSWYQQTPGQGLQFLFEYFSETQRNKGNFPGRFSGRQFSNSRSEMNVSTLELGDSALYLCASSSTRDYGYTFGSGTRLTVV.

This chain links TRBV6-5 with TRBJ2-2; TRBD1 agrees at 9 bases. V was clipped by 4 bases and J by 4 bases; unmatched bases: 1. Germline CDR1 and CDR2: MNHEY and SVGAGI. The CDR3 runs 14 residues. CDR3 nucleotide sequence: TGTGCCAGCAGTTCGACAGGGGGCACCGGGGAGCTGTTTTTT. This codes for CASSSTGGTGELFF.

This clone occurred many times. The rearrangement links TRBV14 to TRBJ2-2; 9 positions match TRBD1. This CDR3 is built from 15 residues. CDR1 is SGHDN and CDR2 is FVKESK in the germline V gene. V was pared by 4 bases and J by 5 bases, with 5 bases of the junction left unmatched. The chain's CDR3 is CASSLGQGRTGELFF. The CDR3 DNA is TGTGCCAGCAGCCTGGGACAGGGACGGACCGGGGAGCTGTTTTTT.

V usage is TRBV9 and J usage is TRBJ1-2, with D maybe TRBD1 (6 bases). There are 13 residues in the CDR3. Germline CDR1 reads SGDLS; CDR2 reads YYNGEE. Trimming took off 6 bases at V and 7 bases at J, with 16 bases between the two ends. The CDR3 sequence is CASTARGSFGYTF. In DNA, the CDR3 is TGTGCCAGCACTGCGAGGGGGTCGTTTGGCTACACCTTC.

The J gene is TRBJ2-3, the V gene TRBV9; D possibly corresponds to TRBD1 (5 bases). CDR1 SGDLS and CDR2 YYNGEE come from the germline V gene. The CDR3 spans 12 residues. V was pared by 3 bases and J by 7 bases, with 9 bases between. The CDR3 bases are TGTGCCAGCAGCGAGGGGTGGAATACGCAGTATTTT. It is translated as CASSEGWNTQYF.

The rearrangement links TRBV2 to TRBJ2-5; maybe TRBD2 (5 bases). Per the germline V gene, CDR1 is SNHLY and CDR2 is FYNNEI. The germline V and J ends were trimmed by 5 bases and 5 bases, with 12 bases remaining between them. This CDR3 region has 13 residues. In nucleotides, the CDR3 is TGTGCCAGCAGTAGCTGGGAGAGGGAGACCCAGTACTTC. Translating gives CASSSWERETQYF. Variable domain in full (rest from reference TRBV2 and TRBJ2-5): EPEVTQTPSHQVTQMGQEVILRCVPISNHLYFYWYRQILGQKVEFLVSFYNNEISEKSEIFDDQFSVERPDGSNFTLKIRSTKLEDSAMYFCASSSWERETQYFGPGTRLLVL.

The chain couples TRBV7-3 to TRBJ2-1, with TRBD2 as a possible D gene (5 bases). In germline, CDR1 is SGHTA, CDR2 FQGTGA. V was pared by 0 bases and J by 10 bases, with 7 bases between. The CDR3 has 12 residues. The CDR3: CASSLTGGEQFF. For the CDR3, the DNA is TGTGCCAGCAGCTTAACCGGCGGGGAGCAGTTCTTC.

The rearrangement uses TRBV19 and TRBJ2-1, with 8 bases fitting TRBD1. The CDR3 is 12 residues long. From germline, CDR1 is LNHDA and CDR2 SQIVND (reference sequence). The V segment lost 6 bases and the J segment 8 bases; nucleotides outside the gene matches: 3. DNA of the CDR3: TGTGCCAGTAGGGTACAGGGGGATGAGCAGTTCTTC. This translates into CASRVQGDEQFF.

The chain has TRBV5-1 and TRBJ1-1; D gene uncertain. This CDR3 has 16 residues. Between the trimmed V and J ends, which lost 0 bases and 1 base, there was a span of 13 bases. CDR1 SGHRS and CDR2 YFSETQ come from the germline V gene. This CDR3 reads CASSLAIQAPNTEAFF. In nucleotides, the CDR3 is TGCGCCAGCAGCTTGGCCATCCAGGCTCCGAACACTGAAGCTTTCTTT.

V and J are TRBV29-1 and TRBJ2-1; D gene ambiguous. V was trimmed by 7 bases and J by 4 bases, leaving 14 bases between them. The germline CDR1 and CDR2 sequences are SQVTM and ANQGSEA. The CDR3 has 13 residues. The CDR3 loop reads CSGRNSLYNEQFF. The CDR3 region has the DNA TGCAGCGGCCGTAACAGCCTTTACAATGAGCAGTTCTTC.

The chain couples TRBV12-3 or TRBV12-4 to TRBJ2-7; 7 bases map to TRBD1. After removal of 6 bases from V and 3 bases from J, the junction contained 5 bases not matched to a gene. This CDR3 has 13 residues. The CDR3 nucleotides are TGTGCCAGCAGCAGACAGGGATTCTACGAGCAGTACTTC. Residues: CASSRQGFYEQYF.

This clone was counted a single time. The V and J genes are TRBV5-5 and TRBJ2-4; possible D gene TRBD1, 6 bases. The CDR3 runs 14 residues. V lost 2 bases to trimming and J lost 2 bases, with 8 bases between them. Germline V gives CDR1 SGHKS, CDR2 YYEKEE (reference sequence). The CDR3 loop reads CASSFGGSKNIQYF. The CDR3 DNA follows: TGTGCCAGCAGCTTTGGGGGCTCCAAAAACATTCAGTACTTC.

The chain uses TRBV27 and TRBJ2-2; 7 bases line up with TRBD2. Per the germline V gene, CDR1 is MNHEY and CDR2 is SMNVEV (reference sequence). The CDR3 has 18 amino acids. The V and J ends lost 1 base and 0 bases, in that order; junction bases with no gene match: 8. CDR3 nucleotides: TGTGCCAGCAGTTTATTCGCTTCGGGGGGACCGAACACCGGGGAGCTGTTTTTT. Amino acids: CASSLFASGGPNTGELFF.

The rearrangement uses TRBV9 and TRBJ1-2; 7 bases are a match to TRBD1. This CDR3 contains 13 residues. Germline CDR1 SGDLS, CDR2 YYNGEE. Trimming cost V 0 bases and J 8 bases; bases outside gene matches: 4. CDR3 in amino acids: CASSVGGQRGYTF. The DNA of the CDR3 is TGTGCCAGCAGCGTAGGGGGACAGCGGGGCTACACCTTC.

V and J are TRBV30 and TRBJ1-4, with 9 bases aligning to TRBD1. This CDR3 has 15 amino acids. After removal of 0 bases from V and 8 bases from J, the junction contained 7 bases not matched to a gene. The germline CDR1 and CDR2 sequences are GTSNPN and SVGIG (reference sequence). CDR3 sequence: CAWSVGGTGWEKLFF. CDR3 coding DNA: TGTGCCTGGAGTGTAGGCGGGACAGGGTGGGAAAAACTGTTTTTT.

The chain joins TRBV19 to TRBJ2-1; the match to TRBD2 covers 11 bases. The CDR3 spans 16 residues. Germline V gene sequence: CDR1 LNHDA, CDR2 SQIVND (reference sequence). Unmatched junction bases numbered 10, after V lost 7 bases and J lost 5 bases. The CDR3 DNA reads TGTGCCAGTACTAATCCGGGACTAGCGGACCACAATGAGCAGTTCTTC. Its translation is CASTNPGLADHNEQFF.

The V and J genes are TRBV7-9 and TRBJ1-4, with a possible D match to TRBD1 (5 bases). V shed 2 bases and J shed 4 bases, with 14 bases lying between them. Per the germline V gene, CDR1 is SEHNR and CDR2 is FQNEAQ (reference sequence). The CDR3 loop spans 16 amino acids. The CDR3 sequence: CASSLPLTAVNEKLFF. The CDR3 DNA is TGTGCCAGCAGCTTACCCTTGACAGCCGTTAATGAAAAACTGTTTTTT.

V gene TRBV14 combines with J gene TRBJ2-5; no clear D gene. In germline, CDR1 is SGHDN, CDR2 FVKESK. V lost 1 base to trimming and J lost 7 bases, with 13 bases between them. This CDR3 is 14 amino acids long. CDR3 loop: CASSQVTPRGTQYF. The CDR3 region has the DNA TGTGCCAGCAGCCAAGTTACGCCCCGAGGGACCCAGTACTTC.

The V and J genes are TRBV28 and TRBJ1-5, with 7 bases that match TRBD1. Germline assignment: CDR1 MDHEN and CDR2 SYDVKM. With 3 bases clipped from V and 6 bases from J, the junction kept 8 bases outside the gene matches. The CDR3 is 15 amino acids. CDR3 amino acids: CASSFRDSFLQPQHF. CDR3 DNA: TGTGCCAGCAGTTTTCGGGACAGCTTTCTTCAGCCCCAGCATTTT.

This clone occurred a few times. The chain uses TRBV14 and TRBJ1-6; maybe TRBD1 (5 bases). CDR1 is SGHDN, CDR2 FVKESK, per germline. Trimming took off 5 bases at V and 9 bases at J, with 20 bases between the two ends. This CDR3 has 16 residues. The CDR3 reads CASSKRAGVYVSPLHF. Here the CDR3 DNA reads TGTGCCAGCAGCAAGCGTGCGGGGGTTTATGTTTCACCCCTCCACTTT.

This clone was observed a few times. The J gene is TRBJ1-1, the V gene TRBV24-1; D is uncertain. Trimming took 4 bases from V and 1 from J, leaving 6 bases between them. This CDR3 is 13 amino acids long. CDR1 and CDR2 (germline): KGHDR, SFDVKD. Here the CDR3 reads CATSEGGNTEAFF. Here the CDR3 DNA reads TGTGCCACCAGTGAAGGCGGGAACACTGAAGCTTTCTTT.

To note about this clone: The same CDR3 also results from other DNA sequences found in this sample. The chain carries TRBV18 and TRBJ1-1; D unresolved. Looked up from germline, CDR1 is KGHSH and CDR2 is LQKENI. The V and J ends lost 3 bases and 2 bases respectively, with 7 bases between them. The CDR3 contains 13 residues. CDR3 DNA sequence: TGTGCCAGCTCACCTAAGCAAAACACTGAAGCTTTCTTT. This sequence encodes CASSPKQNTEAFF.